Below, one T cell receptor (beta chain) is given with its context. One end of the junction does not line up with germline, which may come from a read error. The entry originates in a study of blood T cells in healthy people across ages. This CDR3 has 15 residues. Germline V CDR1 and CDR2: SNHLY, FYNNEI. Per-sample PBMC isolation yielded at least 6.5 million cells. A second roughly 6 to 11 cycle PCR used barcoded and J-beta primers. TCRdb re-analysed the 5' RACE reads in MiXCR, keeping a single row per CDR3 protein. The data hold 750,000 or so distinct CDR3 sequences, with 25% observed a single time. These data were likewise used in another study, on T cells of mothers and their children. From that second work: According to the study, all extracted RNA entered cDNA synthesis at roughly 1.5 ug per 15 ul.

The source material was blood. The gene calls are TRBV2 and TRBJ2-1; 13 bases are shared with TRBD2. The clonotype originates from a boy aged 5-17 years in good health. CDR3 coding DNA: TGTGCGAGCAAGGGGACTAGCGGGACTGGCAATGAGCAGTTCTTC. It is translated as CASKGTSGTGNEQFF.